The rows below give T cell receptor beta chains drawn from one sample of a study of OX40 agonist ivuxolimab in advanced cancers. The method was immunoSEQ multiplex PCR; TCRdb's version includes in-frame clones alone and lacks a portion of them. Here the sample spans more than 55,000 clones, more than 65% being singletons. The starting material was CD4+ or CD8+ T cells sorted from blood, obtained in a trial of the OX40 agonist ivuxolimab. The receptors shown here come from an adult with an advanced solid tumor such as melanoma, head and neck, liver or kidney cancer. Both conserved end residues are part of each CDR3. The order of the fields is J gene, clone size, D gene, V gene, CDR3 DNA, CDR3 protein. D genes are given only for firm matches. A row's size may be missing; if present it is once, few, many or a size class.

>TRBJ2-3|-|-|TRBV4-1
TGCGCCAGCAGCCAAGGTACTAGCAGAGACACAGATACGCAGTATTTT
CASSQGTSRDTDTQYF
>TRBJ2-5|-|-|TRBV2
TGTGCCAGCACCGAACAGGGAGGAGAGACCCAGTACTTC
CASTEQGGETQYF
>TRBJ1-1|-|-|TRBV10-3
TGTGCGTCACGGGGGTCCGATACTGAAGCTTTCTTT
CASRGSDTEAFF
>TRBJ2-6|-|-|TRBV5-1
TGCGCCAGCAGCAAATACAGTCCCTCTGGGGCCAACGTCCTGACTTTC
CASSKYSPSGANVLTF
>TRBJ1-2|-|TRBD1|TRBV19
TGTGCCAGTTCACGGGACAGGGGATTCCTTAACTATGGCTACACCTTC
CASSRDRGFLNYGYTF
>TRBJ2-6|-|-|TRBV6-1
TGTGCCAGCAGTGCCATCGGAGTGGGAACAAAGTCGGGCCAACGTCCTGACTTC
CASSAIGVGTKSGQRPDF
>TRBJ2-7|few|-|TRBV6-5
TGTGCCACCGCGGCAGGGGCAGTTCACGAGCAGTACTTC
CATAAGAVHEQYF
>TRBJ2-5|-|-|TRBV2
TGTGCCAGCACCAACAGGGACCAAGAGACCCAGTACTTC
CASTNRDQETQYF
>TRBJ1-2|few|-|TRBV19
TGTGCCAGTAGTCCCGGGGGGAGGCATGGCTACACCTTC
CASSPGGRHGYTF
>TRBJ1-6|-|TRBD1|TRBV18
TGTGCCAGCTCACCGGGACAGGGGGCTGATTCACCCCTCCACTTT
CASSPGQGADSPLHF
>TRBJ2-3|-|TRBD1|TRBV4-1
TGCGCCAGCAGCCAAGGGGACAGTGGGCTGGGAGATACGCAGTATTTT
CASSQGDSGLGDTQYF
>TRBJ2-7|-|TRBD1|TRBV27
TGTGCCAGCAGACTAACAGGGGTCTCCTACGAGCAGTACTTC
CASRLTGVSYEQYF
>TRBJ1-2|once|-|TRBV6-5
TGTGCCAGCAGTTTTAGGGGATACGGCTATGGCTACACCTTC
CASSFRGYGYGYTF
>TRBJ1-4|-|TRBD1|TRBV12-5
TGTGCTAGTGGTTCACTCTCAGGGGGCGCGAGTCCAAGAGAAAAACTGTTTTTT
CASGSLSGGASPREKLFF
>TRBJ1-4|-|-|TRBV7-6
TGTGCCAGCAGCTTAGGTATTGGCACTAATGAAAAACTGTTTTTT
CASSLGIGTNEKLFF
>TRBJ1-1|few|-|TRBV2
TGTGCCAGCAGATCAGGCAACACTGAAGCTTTCTTT
CASRSGNTEAFF
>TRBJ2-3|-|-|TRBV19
TGTGCCAGTAGTTTGATTCAGGGGACAGATACGCAGTATTTT
CASSLIQGTDTQYF
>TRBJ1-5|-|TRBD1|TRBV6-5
TGTGCCAGCAGTTACGACGGACAGGGTAGTCAGCCCCAGCATTTT
CASSYDGQGSQPQHF
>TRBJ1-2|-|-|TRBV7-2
TGTGCCAGCAGCTTTGGCAACTATGGCTACACCTTC
CASSFGNYGYTF
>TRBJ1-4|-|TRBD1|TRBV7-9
TGTGCCAGCAGTAGACAGGGGTTTAATGAAAAACTGTTTTTT
CASSRQGFNEKLFF
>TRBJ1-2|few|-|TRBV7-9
TGTGCCAGCAGCTCTGCCGACAGCTATGGCTACACCTTC
CASSSADSYGYTF
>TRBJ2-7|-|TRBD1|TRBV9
TGTGCCAGCAGCGTAGGGGACAGGATAGGCGAGCAGTACTTC
CASSVGDRIGEQYF
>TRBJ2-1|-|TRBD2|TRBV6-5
TGTGCCAGCATTCGAGTAGCGGGGGGGCCGGAGTTCTTC
CASIRVAGGPEFF
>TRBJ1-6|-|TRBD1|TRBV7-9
TGTGCCAGCAGCCAGGACAGAGGGGGCGTTTCACCCCTCCACTTT
CASSQDRGGVSPLHF
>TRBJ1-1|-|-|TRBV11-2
TGTGCCAGCAGCTCCCTCTACAGGGACACTGAAGCTTTCTTT
CASSSLYRDTEAFF
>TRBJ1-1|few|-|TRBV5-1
TGCGCCAGCAGCTTGGACCGGGGGGAAGCTTTCTTT
CASSLDRGEAFF
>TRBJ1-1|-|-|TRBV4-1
TGCGCCAGCAGCCAAGGGGGGGGTAGGGATCGCACTGAAGCTTTCTTT
CASSQGGGRDRTEAFF
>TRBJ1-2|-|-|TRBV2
TGTGCCAGCAGTGGAGAGCCCCTTGGGGGCTATGGCTACACCTTC
CASSGEPLGGYGYTF
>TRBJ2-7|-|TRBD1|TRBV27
TGTGCCAGCAGTTTAAGGGGGGCGACAGGGGGCGATTACGAGCAGTACTTC
CASSLRGATGGDYEQYF
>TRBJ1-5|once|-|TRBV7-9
TGTGCCAGCAGCCGGGGGACAAGTTATAGCAATCAGCCCCAGCATTTT
CASSRGTSYSNQPQHF
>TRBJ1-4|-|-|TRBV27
TGTGCCAGCAGTTTGCTTCCAACTAATGAAAAACTGTTTTTT
CASSLLPTNEKLFF
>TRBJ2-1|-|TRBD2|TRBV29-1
TGCAGCACTGGAGGACTAGCGGGAGCTGATGAGCAGTTCTTC
CSTGGLAGADEQFF
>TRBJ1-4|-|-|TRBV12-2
TGTGCAAGTCGCCTCGGGCAGGGGGCGGCAACTAATGAAAAACTGTTTTTT
CASRLGQGAATNEKLFF
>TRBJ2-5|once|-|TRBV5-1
TGCGCCAGCAGCTTGAGTACAGAGACCCAGTACTTC
CASSLSTETQYF
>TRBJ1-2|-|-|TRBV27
TGTGCCAGCAGTCACATCCCCCCAACATATGGCTACACCTTC
CASSHIPPTYGYTF
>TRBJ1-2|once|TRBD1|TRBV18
TGTGCCAGCTCACCACCTCGGACAGGCCTCTATGGCTACACCTTC
CASSPPRTGLYGYTF
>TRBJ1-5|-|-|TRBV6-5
TGTGCCAGCAGCCCCGGGGGGGGCAATCAGCCCCAGCATTTT
CASSPGGGNQPQHF
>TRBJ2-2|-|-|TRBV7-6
TGTGCCAGCAGCTTATTACAGACGAACACCGGGGAGCTGTTTTTT
CASSLLQTNTGELFF
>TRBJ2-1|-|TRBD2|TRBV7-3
TGTGCCAGCAGCTTATATCCTAGCGGGGGGACTTATGAGCAGTTCTTC
CASSLYPSGGTYEQFF
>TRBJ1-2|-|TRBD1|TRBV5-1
TGCGCCAGCAGCGTCGGGACAGGCAGTGGCTACACCTTC
CASSVGTGSGYTF
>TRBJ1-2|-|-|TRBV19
TGTGCCAGTAGTATCTTATCAGGGGCCAACTATGGCTACACCTTC
CASSILSGANYGYTF
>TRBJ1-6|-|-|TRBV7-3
TGTGCCAGCAGCGCGAACACTCATTCACCCCTCCACTTT
CASSANTHSPLHF
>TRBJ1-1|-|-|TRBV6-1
TGTGCCACCTTTGGGAGGGCGTTCGAAGCTTTCTTT
CATFGRAFEAFF
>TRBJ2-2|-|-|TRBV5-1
TGCGCCAGCAGCTTGGGGGCGGCAACGAACACCGGGGAGCTGTTTTTT
CASSLGAATNTGELFF
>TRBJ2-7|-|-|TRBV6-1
TGTGCCAGCAGTGATGACAGGAGGGGCGAGCAGTACTTC
CASSDDRRGEQYF
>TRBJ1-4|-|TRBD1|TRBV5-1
TGCGCCAGCAAGGCAGGGGGCATGGCTAATGAAAAACTGTTTTTT
CASKAGGMANEKLFF
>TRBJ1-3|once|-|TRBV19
TGTGCCAGTAGCCCCGGGACACCTCATGGAGGAAACACCATATATTTT
CASSPGTPHGGNTIYF
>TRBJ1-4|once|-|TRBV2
TGTGCCAGCAGCCTGGACTTTAATGAAAAACTGTTTTTT
CASSLDFNEKLFF
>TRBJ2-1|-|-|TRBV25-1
TGTGCCAGCACCCCAGAGGGGTACAATGAGCAGTTCTTC
CASTPEGYNEQFF
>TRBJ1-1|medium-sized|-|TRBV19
TGTGCCAGTAGTATATCTGGGCTAACTGAAGCTTTCTTT
CASSISGLTEAFF
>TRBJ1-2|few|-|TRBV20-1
TGCAGTGCTAAGGGAGGAGGCGGCTACACCTTC
CSAKGGGGYTF
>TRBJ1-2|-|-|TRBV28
TGTGCCAGCAGTTCCTCCGGCGTGCCCTATGGCTACACCTTC
CASSSSGVPYGYTF
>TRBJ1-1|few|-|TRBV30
TGTGCCTGGAGTTCAGAATTGTTCACTGAAGCTTTCTTT
CAWSSELFTEAFF
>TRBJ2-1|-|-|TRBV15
TGTGCCACCAGCAACTACAGGGCCTTGAGCGATGAGCAGTTCTTC
CATSNYRALSDEQFF